Listed below are T cell receptor beta chains from one sample, sequenced in a study of cytomegalovirus exposure and HLA in healthy donors. Method: immunoSEQ multiplex PCR; TCRdb's copy keeps in-frame clones and lacks some. This sample has about 120,000 clones; over 80% occur once, and the top ten carry 20%. The sample consisted of PBMCs. These receptor sequences come from a man aged 18 to 29 in good health and CMV-seropositive. CDR3s include the opening cysteine and the closing phenylalanine or tryptophan. Each record gives: CDR3 length, V gene, clone size, D gene, J gene, CDR3 DNA, CDR3 protein. A D gene is named only where the DNA matches it firmly. Size tells how often a clone was seen (once, few, many) or the class of an expanded clone, and some rows leave it out.

cdr3_length: 15; v_call: TRBV2; clone_size: .; d_call: TRBD2; j_call: TRBJ2-5; cdr3_nt: TGTGCCAGCAGTTGGACTAGCGGGGGGACAGAGACCCAGTACTTC; cdr3_aa: CASSWTSGGTETQYF
cdr3_length: 14; v_call: TRBV28; clone_size: many; d_call: .; j_call: TRBJ2-7; cdr3_nt: TGTGCCAGCAGCCGCGGGGGCGGAACCTACGAGCAGTACTTC; cdr3_aa: CASSRGGGTYEQYF
cdr3_length: 17; v_call: TRBV7-9; clone_size: .; d_call: TRBD2; j_call: TRBJ2-5; cdr3_nt: TGTGCCAGCAGCATTGGACTAGCGGGGGGGTATGTCGAGACCCAGTACTTC; cdr3_aa: CASSIGLAGGYVETQYF
cdr3_length: 14; v_call: TRBV7-9; clone_size: .; d_call: TRBD2; j_call: TRBJ2-7; cdr3_nt: TGTGCCAGCAGCTTAGCGGGACTAGCTTACGAGCAGTACTTC; cdr3_aa: CASSLAGLAYEQYF
cdr3_length: 15; v_call: TRBV2; clone_size: few; d_call: TRBD2; j_call: TRBJ2-1; cdr3_nt: TGTGCCAGCAGATTCACTAGCGGGGGGGCCAATGAGCAGTTCTTC; cdr3_aa: CASRFTSGGANEQFF
cdr3_length: 17; v_call: TRBV7-9; clone_size: few; d_call: TRBD2; j_call: TRBJ2-1; cdr3_nt: TGTGCCAGCAGACAGGGACTAGCGGATAGCTCCTACAATGAGCAGTTCTTC; cdr3_aa: CASRQGLADSSYNEQFF
cdr3_length: 14; v_call: TRBV5-4; clone_size: .; d_call: TRBD2; j_call: TRBJ2-5; cdr3_nt: TGTGCCAGCAGCTGGACGGGGGGGGAAGAGACCCAGTACTTC; cdr3_aa: CASSWTGGEETQYF
cdr3_length: 16; v_call: TRBV11-1; clone_size: .; d_call: TRBD2; j_call: TRBJ2-3; cdr3_nt: TGTGCCAGCAGCTCGACTAGCGGGGGGGCCACAGATACGCAGTATTTT; cdr3_aa: CASSSTSGGATDTQYF
cdr3_length: 13; v_call: TRBV6-1; clone_size: .; d_call: .; j_call: TRBJ1-2; cdr3_nt: TGTGCCAGCCCCAGGGAGGGGTCGGATGGCTACACCTTC; cdr3_aa: CASPREGSDGYTF
cdr3_length: 15; v_call: TRBV5-4; clone_size: .; d_call: TRBD1; j_call: TRBJ1-2; cdr3_nt: TGTGCCAGCAGCTCGGGGACAGAACGGGTCTATGGCTACACCTTC; cdr3_aa: CASSSGTERVYGYTF
cdr3_length: 19; v_call: TRBV5-1; clone_size: .; d_call: .; j_call: TRBJ1-5; cdr3_nt: TGCGCCAGCAGCTTGGGGGGAGGAGAGGGCACAGCACTCAATCAGCCCCAGCATTTT; cdr3_aa: CASSLGGGEGTALNQPQHF
cdr3_length: 15; v_call: TRBV5-1; clone_size: few; d_call: .; j_call: TRBJ2-2; cdr3_nt: TGCGCCAGCAGCTTGGGGACAACGGGCACCGGGGAGCTGTTTTTT; cdr3_aa: CASSLGTTGTGELFF
cdr3_length: 15; v_call: TRBV7-9; clone_size: .; d_call: .; j_call: TRBJ1-1; cdr3_nt: TGTGCCAGCAGCTCAGCGCTGGGAGAGAACACTGAAGCTTTCTTT; cdr3_aa: CASSSALGENTEAFF
cdr3_length: 13; v_call: TRBV7-9; clone_size: .; d_call: .; j_call: TRBJ1-1; cdr3_nt: TGTGCCAGCAGCGCCACAGGTTCTACTGAAGCTTTCTTT; cdr3_aa: CASSATGSTEAFF
cdr3_length: 15; v_call: TRBV11-2; clone_size: .; d_call: TRBD1; j_call: TRBJ1-5; cdr3_nt: TGTGCCAGCAGCCGCAATTCGGGACAGGGCCAGCCCCAGCATTTT; cdr3_aa: CASSRNSGQGQPQHF
cdr3_length: 16; v_call: TRBV18; clone_size: .; d_call: TRBD1; j_call: TRBJ2-7; cdr3_nt: TGTGCCAGCTCACCACCCGGGACAGACCTCTCCTACGAGCAGTACTTC; cdr3_aa: CASSPPGTDLSYEQYF
cdr3_length: 16; v_call: TRBV14; clone_size: .; d_call: TRBD1; j_call: TRBJ1-1; cdr3_nt: TGTGCCAGCAGCCAGGGACCGGGACAGGGATCAACTGAAGCTTTCTTT; cdr3_aa: CASSQGPGQGSTEAFF
cdr3_length: 16; v_call: TRBV10-3; clone_size: .; d_call: .; j_call: TRBJ2-2; cdr3_nt: TGTGCCACGACTGGATTGGAGGGTACGAACACCGGGGAGCTGTTTTTT; cdr3_aa: CATTGLEGTNTGELFF
cdr3_length: 13; v_call: TRBV9; clone_size: .; d_call: .; j_call: TRBJ2-3; cdr3_nt: TGTGCCAGCACCCGCGGGGCCGCAGATACGCAGTATTTT; cdr3_aa: CASTRGAADTQYF
cdr3_length: 14; v_call: TRBV18; clone_size: once; d_call: TRBD1; j_call: TRBJ2-5; cdr3_nt: TGTGCCAGCTCACCTTCGACAGGGACAGAGACCCAGTACTTC; cdr3_aa: CASSPSTGTETQYF
cdr3_length: 11; v_call: TRBV30; clone_size: .; d_call: .; j_call: TRBJ1-1; cdr3_nt: TGTGCCTGGAGGCGGAGCGCTGAAGCTTTCTTT; cdr3_aa: CAWRRSAEAFF
cdr3_length: 14; v_call: TRBV19; clone_size: .; d_call: .; j_call: TRBJ1-4; cdr3_nt: TGTGCCAGTAGTATGACGGGGGAATGGGAAAAACTGTTTTTT; cdr3_aa: CASSMTGEWEKLFF
cdr3_length: 14; v_call: TRBV4-1; clone_size: .; d_call: .; j_call: TRBJ2-5; cdr3_nt: TGCGCCAGCAACAAACAGATAACAGAAGAGACCCAGTACTTC; cdr3_aa: CASNKQITEETQYF
cdr3_length: 16; v_call: TRBV15; clone_size: .; d_call: .; j_call: TRBJ1-5; cdr3_nt: TGTGCCACCAGCAGAGAGACAGTCATATCTAATCAGCCCCAGCATTTT; cdr3_aa: CATSRETVISNQPQHF
cdr3_length: 13; v_call: TRBV6-1; clone_size: .; d_call: TRBD1; j_call: TRBJ1-2; cdr3_nt: TGTGCCAGCAAACCCGCAGGGGGCTATGGCTACACCTTC; cdr3_aa: CASKPAGGYGYTF
cdr3_length: 14; v_call: TRBV6-1; clone_size: few; d_call: TRBD1; j_call: TRBJ2-2; cdr3_nt: TGTGCCAGCAGGGGACAGGGGGGTGTAGGGGAGCTGTTTTTT; cdr3_aa: CASRGQGGVGELFF
cdr3_length: 11; v_call: TRBV29-1; clone_size: once; d_call: .; j_call: TRBJ1-3; cdr3_nt: TGCAGCGTTGTGGAGTTTGACACCATATATTTT; cdr3_aa: CSVVEFDTIYF
cdr3_length: 15; v_call: TRBV6-1; clone_size: .; d_call: .; j_call: TRBJ2-5; cdr3_nt: TGTGCCAGCAGTGAATGGTCTGGGGGCGAAGAGACCCAGTACTTC; cdr3_aa: CASSEWSGGEETQYF
cdr3_length: 14; v_call: TRBV19; clone_size: .; d_call: TRBD1; j_call: TRBJ2-4; cdr3_nt: TGTGCCTCGCAGGGGGTTCTGGCCAAAAACATTCAGTACTTC; cdr3_aa: CASQGVLAKNIQYF
cdr3_length: 13; v_call: TRBV6-1; clone_size: .; d_call: TRBD1; j_call: TRBJ1-2; cdr3_nt: TGTGCCAGCAGTGGACAGGGTCCCTATGGCTACACCTTC; cdr3_aa: CASSGQGPYGYTF
cdr3_length: 14; v_call: TRBV7-4; clone_size: .; d_call: .; j_call: TRBJ2-5; cdr3_nt: TGTGCCAGCACTTCAGAGGGGGAGACAGAGACCCAGTACTTC; cdr3_aa: CASTSEGETETQYF
cdr3_length: 18; v_call: TRBV7-9; clone_size: .; d_call: TRBD1; j_call: TRBJ1-4; cdr3_nt: TGTGCCAGCAGCCGATTAAAGGGGCCCGACAGGGATGATGAAAAACTGTTTTTT; cdr3_aa: CASSRLKGPDRDDEKLFF
cdr3_length: 16; v_call: TRBV4-1; clone_size: .; d_call: .; j_call: TRBJ1-1; cdr3_nt: TGCGCCAGCAGCCAAGTGTGGGTAGAGGGATCCCCTGAAGCTTTCTTT; cdr3_aa: CASSQVWVEGSPEAFF
cdr3_length: 15; v_call: TRBV7-9; clone_size: .; d_call: .; j_call: TRBJ2-7; cdr3_nt: TGTGCCAGCATACCCAGAGGACTCGGGAACTACGAGCAGTACTTC; cdr3_aa: CASIPRGLGNYEQYF
cdr3_length: 15; v_call: TRBV6-1; clone_size: .; d_call: .; j_call: TRBJ1-2; cdr3_nt: TGTGCCAGCACCTCCGTTCACGGAGAATTCTATGGCTACACCTTC; cdr3_aa: CASTSVHGEFYGYTF
cdr3_length: 17; v_call: TRBV5-6; clone_size: .; d_call: .; j_call: TRBJ1-2; cdr3_nt: TGTGCCAGCAGCTTGCTCAGGGGACGGGAACCGCCCTATGGCTACACCTTC; cdr3_aa: CASSLLRGREPPYGYTF
cdr3_length: 16; v_call: TRBV4-1; clone_size: .; d_call: .; j_call: TRBJ2-7; cdr3_nt: TGCGCCAGCAGCCAAGAAGGTCCGGGTGTGGGCTACGAGCAGTACTTC; cdr3_aa: CASSQEGPGVGYEQYF
cdr3_length: 14; v_call: TRBV5-6; clone_size: .; d_call: TRBD2; j_call: TRBJ2-1; cdr3_nt: TGTGCCAGCAGCGGGACTAGCGGTTACAATGAGCAGTTCTTC; cdr3_aa: CASSGTSGYNEQFF
cdr3_length: 15; v_call: TRBV7-9; clone_size: .; d_call: .; j_call: TRBJ1-1; cdr3_nt: TGTGCCAGCAGCCCGAGGACGGGGAAGAACACTGAAGCTTTCTTT; cdr3_aa: CASSPRTGKNTEAFF
cdr3_length: 11; v_call: TRBV5-6; clone_size: few; d_call: .; j_call: TRBJ1-2; cdr3_nt: TGTGCCAGCAGCTTAGGGGTTGGCTACACCTTC; cdr3_aa: CASSLGVGYTF
cdr3_length: 15; v_call: TRBV6-5; clone_size: .; d_call: .; j_call: TRBJ2-7; cdr3_nt: TGTGCCAGCAGTTACCAACAGGGCAGCTCCTACGAGCAGTACTTC; cdr3_aa: CASSYQQGSSYEQYF
cdr3_length: 17; v_call: TRBV14; clone_size: .; d_call: TRBD2; j_call: TRBJ2-1; cdr3_nt: TGTGCCAGCAGCCAAGTTAGCGGGGGAGGGTTGTACAATGAGCAGTTCTTC; cdr3_aa: CASSQVSGGGLYNEQFF
cdr3_length: 15; v_call: TRBV6-1; clone_size: .; d_call: .; j_call: TRBJ2-6; cdr3_nt: TGTGCCAGCAGTGAAGACAGCTCTGGGGCCAACGTCCTGACTTTC; cdr3_aa: CASSEDSSGANVLTF
cdr3_length: 18; v_call: TRBV5-1; clone_size: .; d_call: TRBD1; j_call: TRBJ2-2; cdr3_nt: TGCGCCAGCAGCTTGGTGGTTAGGACAGGGCTTTTACCCCGGGAGCTGTTTTTT; cdr3_aa: CASSLVVRTGLLPRELFF
cdr3_length: 16; v_call: TRBV5-1; clone_size: once; d_call: .; j_call: TRBJ1-4; cdr3_nt: TGCGCCAGCAGCGGGGACACACTTACAACTAATGAAAAACTGTTTTTT; cdr3_aa: CASSGDTLTTNEKLFF
cdr3_length: 15; v_call: TRBV5-4; clone_size: .; d_call: .; j_call: TRBJ2-2; cdr3_nt: TGTGCCAGCAGCTTGGACGGGAGCTCTGTCGGCGAGCTGTTTTTT; cdr3_aa: CASSLDGSSVGELFF
cdr3_length: 12; v_call: TRBV29-1; clone_size: .; d_call: .; j_call: TRBJ1-1; cdr3_nt: TGCAGCGTTGGGCAGGGGAACACTGAAGCTTTCTTT; cdr3_aa: CSVGQGNTEAFF
cdr3_length: 13; v_call: TRBV29-1; clone_size: .; d_call: .; j_call: TRBJ1-2; cdr3_nt: TGCAGCGTTGGTGGGGGACTAGACTATGGCTACACCTTC; cdr3_aa: CSVGGGLDYGYTF
cdr3_length: 17; v_call: TRBV7-9; clone_size: .; d_call: TRBD1; j_call: TRBJ2-5; cdr3_nt: TGTGCCAGCAGCCGCCGACAGGGAGCAATGTCCGCGGAGACCCAGTACTTC; cdr3_aa: CASSRRQGAMSAETQYF
cdr3_length: 19; v_call: TRBV4-1; clone_size: .; d_call: .; j_call: TRBJ1-4; cdr3_nt: TGCGCCAGCAGCCAAGGGACTTTAAAGTCGGGGGCAACTAATGAAAAACTGTTTTTT; cdr3_aa: CASSQGTLKSGATNEKLFF
cdr3_length: 12; v_call: TRBV5-6; clone_size: .; d_call: .; j_call: TRBJ1-2; cdr3_nt: TGTGCCAGCAGCTGGGGAGGCTATGGCTACACCTTC; cdr3_aa: CASSWGGYGYTF
cdr3_length: 16; v_call: TRBV7-6; clone_size: .; d_call: .; j_call: TRBJ1-1; cdr3_nt: TGTGCCAGCAGCTTAGATACAGGATTTATGAACACTGAAGCTTTCTTT; cdr3_aa: CASSLDTGFMNTEAFF
cdr3_length: 18; v_call: TRBV6-1; clone_size: .; d_call: TRBD1; j_call: TRBJ2-1; cdr3_nt: TGTGCCAGCAGTGAAGAGACAGGGGGATCGTGGGCCCACAATGAGCAGTTCTTC; cdr3_aa: CASSEETGGSWAHNEQFF
cdr3_length: 20; v_call: TRBV18; clone_size: .; d_call: TRBD1; j_call: TRBJ1-1; cdr3_nt: TGTGCCAGCTCACCTAGAAGTGCCGGGACAGGGGCTTTAACGAACACTGAAGCTTTCTTT; cdr3_aa: CASSPRSAGTGALTNTEAFF